Below, 24 T cell receptor beta chains from the same sample are listed, as sequenced in a study of T-cell reconstitution after alpha-beta-depleted transplantation in children. During its preparation, the TCRbeta library received unique molecular identifiers. Using its own MiXCR run on the PCR reads, TCRdb lists one record per CDR3 protein. The data show around 440,000 distinct CDR3 sequences, about 10% seen once. The sequencing here drew on PBMCs, taken before TCRalphabeta/CD19-depleted stem cell transplant. The receptors were sampled from a child under 10 years old with inherited bone marrow failure, due to receive a stem cell transplant.

This chain uses TRBV4-3 with TRBJ1-4; possible D gene TRBD1, 6 bases. V lost 0 bases, J lost 6 bases, and 11 bases lay in between. This CDR3 comprises 15 residues. Germline CDR1 and CDR2: LGHNA and YSLEER. Here the CDR3 DNA reads TGCGCCAGCAGCCAAGATGCACAGGGAGATGAAAAACTGTTTTTT. Encoded protein: CASSQDAQGDEKLFF.

This clonotype was picked up many times. CDR3 region: CASSLPRRGESEQFF. The CDR3 coding sequence is TGCGCCAGCAGCCTTCCCCGACGGGGCGAGAGTGAGCAGTTCTTC. The chain carries TRBV4-1 and TRBJ2-1, with D perhaps given as TRBD1 or TRBD2 (5 bases each). The CDR3 sequence is 15 residues long. The germline CDR1 and CDR2 sequences are MGHRA and YSYEKL. The ends were cut back, 4 bases at V and 9 bases at J, with 19 bases in the middle.

This clonotype showed up many times. In nucleotides, the CDR3 is TGTGCCATCAGTGAGTCGGGGAGGGGGTACGAGCAGTACTTC. Protein: CAISESGRGYEQYF. J is TRBJ2-7 and V is TRBV10-3, with a possible D match to TRBD2 (7 bases). V was cut by 0 bases and J by 4 bases, with 10 bases left in between. Germline V gene lookup returns CDR1 ENHRY and CDR2 SYGVKD. This CDR3 has 14 residues.

This clonotype has ten or more counts. The chain combines TRBV10-3 with TRBJ2-7; unclear D gene. The CDR3 contains 14 residues. Germline V gives CDR1 ENHRY, CDR2 SYGVKD. The V end was cut by 4 bases, the J end by 0 bases, with 10 bases between. CDR3 sequence reads: CAISGTLGSYEQYF. The CDR3 region has the DNA TGTGCCATCAGTGGAACCTTGGGCTCCTACGAGCAGTACTTC.

The rearrangement uses TRBV20-1 and TRBJ1-2, with D maybe TRBD1 (6 bases). The CDR3 length is 16 residues. Trimming cost V 6 bases and J 3 bases, with 23 bases left between them. The germline CDR1 and CDR2 sequences are DFQATT and SNEGSKA (reference sequence). The CDR3 DNA reads TGCAGTGCCATCCAAACAGGGACTAATGATGACTATGGCTACACCTTC. This gives the protein CSAIQTGTNDDYGYTF.

This clonotype was observed a handful of times. This chain connects TRBV5-4 to TRBJ1-2, with 9 positions matching TRBD1. Trimming cost V 4 bases and J 7 bases; bases outside gene matches: 11. The CDR3 has 15 residues. The germline V gene has CDR1 SGHNT and CDR2 YYREEE (reference sequence). CDR3 region: CASSLMGQGIGGYTF. The CDR3, as DNA: TGTGCCAGCAGCCTTATGGGACAGGGTATTGGTGGCTACACCTTC.

This clonotype turned up a few times. CDR3 in DNA: TGTGCCACCAGCAGAGATCCAGGGGGCCGGGATACGCAGTATTTT. Translation: CATSRDPGGRDTQYF. This chain joins TRBV15 and TRBJ2-3; 8 nucleotides line up with TRBD1. V trimming: 0 bases; J trimming: 6 bases; junction bases outside the gene matches: 5. The CDR3 is 15 residues long. In germline, CDR1 is LNHNV, CDR2 YYDKDF (reference sequence).

This clonotype has only a few counts. The chain joins TRBV7-2 to TRBJ2-5; no clear D. From germline, CDR1 is SGHTA and CDR2 FQGNSA. The CDR3 sequence is 13 residues long. Trimming stripped 3 bases from V and 0 bases from J, with 5 bases between. CDR3 protein: CASSLNHQETQYF. Here the CDR3 DNA reads TGTGCCAGCAGCTTGAACCACCAAGAGACCCAGTACTTC.

The genes are TRBV27 and TRBJ2-1, with 10 bases aligning to TRBD1. Trimming cost V 1 base and J 9 bases; bases outside gene matches: 3. CDR3 size: 14 residues. The V gene's germline CDR1 is MNHEY and CDR2 SMNVEV (reference sequence). In DNA form, the CDR3 reads TGTGCCAGCAGTTTATTGGACAGGGGGTTTGAGCAGTTCTTC. It codes for CASSLLDRGFEQFF.

In this sample, this clonotype turned up many times. The rearrangement joins TRBV5-5 to TRBJ1-1, with a possible D match to TRBD1 (5 bases). This CDR3 spans 15 amino acids. The V gene lost 2 bases and the J gene lost 1 base, with 12 bases spanning the gap. Germline V gene sequence: CDR1 SGHKS, CDR2 YYEKEE (reference sequence). The CDR3 DNA is TGTGCCAGCAGCTTTTTCGGACACCAGAACACTGAAGCTTTCTTT. Its translation: CASSFFGHQNTEAFF.

There are many counts of this clonotype. The rearrangement uses TRBV9 and TRBJ2-5, with 10 positions matching TRBD2. V lost 3 bases, J lost 3 bases, and 2 bases stayed unmatched. Germline loops: CDR1 SGDLS, CDR2 YYNGEE. The CDR3 has 14 amino acids. CDR3: CASSAGLAKETQYF. The CDR3, as DNA: TGTGCCAGCAGCGCGGGACTAGCGAAAGAGACCCAGTACTTC.

This clonotype was picked up many times. The chain has TRBV6-2 or TRBV6-3 and TRBJ1-5, with D perhaps matching TRBD1 (6 bases). The V end was cut by 2 bases, the J end by 7 bases, with 12 bases between. Germline assignment: CDR1 MNHEY and CDR2 SVGEGT. The CDR3 spans 14 residues. The DNA of the CDR3 is TGTGCCAGCAGTTACCCGGGGGCGGTCCAGCCCCAGCATTTT. Amino acid sequence: CASSYPGAVQPQHF.

The chain links TRBV15 to TRBJ1-2; perhaps TRBD1 as D (5 bases). This CDR3 comprises 15 residues. The ends were cut back, 0 bases at V and 3 bases at J, with 11 bases in the middle. Germline assignment: CDR1 LNHNV and CDR2 YYDKDF (reference sequence). The DNA of the CDR3 is TGTGCCACCAGCAGAGATGTGGGGGTGGACTATGGCTACACCTTC. It yields the protein CATSRDVGVDYGYTF.

This clonotype was counted ten times or more. The CDR3 nucleotides read TGTGCCAGCAGAAGGACAGAGACTAACTATGGCTACACCTTC. Its translation: CASRRTETNYGYTF. This chain joins TRBV28 and TRBJ1-2, with D perhaps TRBD1 (6 bases). The V and J ends lost 6 bases and 0 bases respectively, with 11 bases between them. The CDR3 loop spans 14 amino acids. Germline V gene lookup returns CDR1 MDHEN and CDR2 SYDVKM.

This clonotype appeared many times. V is TRBV6-2 or TRBV6-3 and J is TRBJ1-5; unclear D gene. The V and J ends lost 5 bases and 16 bases respectively, with 18 bases between them. The CDR3 totals 12 residues. The germline V gene encodes CDR1 MNHEY and CDR2 SVGEGT. The CDR3 DNA sequence: TGTGCCAGCAGTCGTCGGACCCCTCTTTTACATTTT. Translation gives CASSRRTPLLHF.

This clonotype was recorded many times. This chain uses TRBV7-8 with TRBJ2-1, with 10 bases lining up with TRBD2. J lost 9 bases, V lost 2 bases, and 19 bases had no gene match. This CDR3 is 19 amino acids long. Germline V gives CDR1 SGHVS, CDR2 FQNEAQ. The CDR3 sequence: CASSLPRTSGPGLEGEQFF. In nucleotides, the CDR3 is TGTGCCAGCAGCTTACCCAGGACTAGCGGTCCCGGGCTAGAAGGTGAGCAGTTCTTC.

This clonotype occurred a few times. The gene calls are TRBV27 and TRBJ2-1; D is perhaps TRBD1 (7 bases). From germline, CDR1 is MNHEY and CDR2 SMNVEV (reference sequence). Trimming removed 4 bases from V and 8 bases from J, with 21 bases in between. CDR3 length: 16 amino acids. CDR3 bases: TGTGCCAGCAGTTGGTCCAGGGGGGTTCGGAGCGATGAGCAGTTCTTC. This codes for CASSWSRGVRSDEQFF.

At least ten counts were recorded for this clonotype. CDR3: CASSLPLAGFYEQYF. CDR3 sequence (DNA): TGTGCCAGCAGCTTACCCCTGGCGGGGTTCTACGAGCAGTACTTC. The rearrangement links TRBV7-6 to TRBJ2-7, with a weak D call TRBD2 (6 bases). The V gene lost 2 bases and the J gene lost 3 bases, with 14 bases spanning the gap. The germline V gene encodes CDR1 SGHVS and CDR2 FNYEAQ. CDR3 size: 15 residues. The variable domain in full, completed from reference TRBV7-6 and TRBJ2-7, reads GAGVSQSPRYKVTKRGQDVALRCDPISGHVSLYWYRQALGQGPEFLTYFNYEAQQDKSGLPNDRFSAERPEGSISTLTIQRTEQRDSAMYRCASSLPLAGFYEQYFGPGTRLTVT.

In this sample, this clonotype turned up many times. The chain couples TRBV3-1 to TRBJ2-2; 9 bases agree with TRBD2. Germline values: CDR1 LGHDT, CDR2 YNNKEL (reference sequence). V dropped 3 bases and J dropped 1; count of bases not matched to a gene: 9. The CDR3 runs to 18 residues. The CDR3 nucleotides read TGTGCCAGCAGCCAGGGATTCGGACTAGCGTTGAACACCGGGGAGCTGTTTTTT. It yields the protein CASSQGFGLALNTGELFF.

This clonotype was seen only a few times. This rearrangement joins TRBV19 to TRBJ2-7, with D perhaps TRBD1 or TRBD2 (5 bases each). Germline loops: CDR1 LNHDA, CDR2 SQIVND (reference sequence). The V gene lost 4 bases and the J gene lost 0 bases, with 16 bases spanning the gap. The CDR3 is 16 amino acids. CDR3 sequence reads: CASSTSGPGHSYEQYF. CDR3 DNA sequence: TGTGCCAGTAGTACCTCGGGACCGGGCCACTCCTACGAGCAGTACTTC.

The CDR3 nucleotides are TGTGCCAGCAGCGGAGAATACGGGGTCAAAGAGACCCAGTACTTC. Protein: CASSGEYGVKETQYF. This chain joins TRBV5-4 and TRBJ2-5, with D perhaps matching TRBD2 (5 bases). The germline V and J ends were trimmed by 4 bases and 3 bases, with 16 bases remaining between them. There are 15 residues in the CDR3. Per germline, CDR1 SGHNT and CDR2 YYREEE (reference sequence).

This clonotype was detected a few times. The CDR3 spells CSARGPGQGYEQYF. CDR3 nucleotides: TGCAGTGCTAGAGGACCGGGACAGGGCTACGAGCAGTACTTC. V is TRBV20-1 and J is TRBJ2-7, with 9 bases matching TRBD1. This CDR3 spans 14 amino acids. V gave up 1 base and J gave up 3 bases; unmatched junction bases: 4. In germline, CDR1 is DFQATT, CDR2 SNEGSKA (reference sequence).

This clonotype has a count of ten or more. The chain carries TRBV5-6 and TRBJ2-7, with TRBD2 matching over 12 bases. Germline V gene data show CDR1 as SGHDT and CDR2 as YYEEEE. The CDR3 totals 16 residues. V was clipped by 4 bases and J by 5 bases; unmatched bases: 10. The CDR3, as DNA: TGTGCCAGCAGCCAATTGACTAGCGGGAGCTTCCACGAGCAGTACTTC. This codes for CASSQLTSGSFHEQYF.

J is TRBJ2-5 and V is TRBV12-3 or TRBV12-4; maybe TRBD2 (5 bases). The V end was cut by 5 bases, the J end by 3 bases, with 13 bases between. The CDR3 loop spans 14 amino acids. CDR3 amino acids: CASSRSGAEETQYF. CDR3 bases: TGTGCCAGCAGTCGCAGCGGAGCGGAAGAGACCCAGTACTTC.